The 21 T cell receptor beta chains listed next were all sequenced from one sample in a study of vaccination effects on CD4 cells after COVID-19. Only in-frame clones appear in the TCRdb table, and some are missing; sequencing was by immunoSEQ multiplex PCR. The table has 66,000 or so clones, around 70% seen once. The authors isolated CD4+ T cells after around 10 days of culture. All participants had two doses of either the BNT162b2 or mRNA-1273 vaccine. The antigens these receptors bind are not known. The source was CD4+ T cells from PBMCs cultured without peptide, collected after COVID-19 vaccination. The receptors originated from a human donor who received a COVID-19 vaccine.

This chain links TRBV6-2 or TRBV6-3 with TRBJ2-3; D gene unclear. Germline V gene lookup returns CDR1 MNHEY and CDR2 SVGEGT. Trimming removed 1 base from V and 6 bases from J, with 11 bases in between. This CDR3 spans 14 amino acids. For the CDR3, the DNA is TGTGCCAGCAGTTACTTACAGTTTGCCGATACGCAGTATTTT. Translating it yields CASSYLQFADTQYF.

This clone came up a few times. The V and J genes are TRBV19 and TRBJ2-4; D possibly corresponds to TRBD2 (6 bases). Looked up from germline, CDR1 is LNHDA and CDR2 is SQIVND (reference sequence). The V gene lost 8 bases and the J gene lost 4 bases, with 21 bases spanning the gap. CDR3 length equals 16 residues. The CDR3 here is CASSVGGTGLKNIQYF. DNA for the CDR3: TGTGCCAGTTCAGTAGGAGGGACGGGACTTAAAAACATTCAGTACTTC.

The chain has TRBV5-1 and TRBJ2-1, with TRBD2 matching 7 bases. Trimming at V came to 0 bases and at J to 7 bases, leaving 16 bases not matched to a gene. The CDR3 runs 18 residues. Germline lookup yields CDR1 SGHRS and CDR2 YFSETQ. DNA for the CDR3: TGCGCCAGCAGCTTGGCTCAACTACCGGGGCTCGGGGGGAATGAGCAGTTCTTC. Translated, it gives CASSLAQLPGLGGNEQFF.

This chain uses TRBV18 with TRBJ2-1; D might be TRBD1 (5 bases). V lost 3 bases, J lost 7 bases, and 7 bases lay in between. Looked up from germline, CDR1 is KGHSH and CDR2 is LQKENI. This CDR3 spans 12 amino acids. CDR3 in amino acids: CASSPTDNEQFF. The DNA of the CDR3 is TGTGCCAGCTCACCGACAGATAATGAGCAGTTCTTC.

The genes are TRBV20-1 and TRBJ1-1; D remains ambiguous. Trimming took off 6 bases at V and 4 bases at J, with 9 bases between the two ends. This CDR3 is 11 amino acids long. In germline, CDR1 is DFQATT, CDR2 SNEGSKA (reference sequence). The CDR3 nucleotides read TGCAGTGCGAGATTGGGCACTGAAGCTTTCTTT. Translation: CSARLGTEAFF.

This rearrangement joins TRBV11-3 to TRBJ2-7; TRBD2 matches at 7 bases. Germline CDR1 SGHNT, CDR2 YENEEA. Unmatched junction bases numbered 15, after V lost 10 bases and J lost 3 bases. The CDR3 has 15 amino acids. The chain's CDR3 is CANDGLAAAIYEQYV. The CDR3 nucleotides are TGTGCCAACGACGGGCTAGCGGCTGCTATCTACGAGCAGTACGTC.

The rearrangement links TRBV19 to TRBJ2-2; D call uncertain. The CDR3 extends over 14 amino acids. V was cut by 1 base and J by 2 bases, with 5 bases left in between. Germline CDR1 and CDR2: LNHDA and SQIVND (reference sequence). The DNA of the CDR3 is TGTGCCAGTAGTATAGGCAGTAACACCGGGGAGCTGTTTTTT. Its translation is CASSIGSNTGELFF. Drawing the rest from reference TRBV19 and TRBJ2-2, the complete variable domain is DGGITQSPKYLFRKEGQNVTLSCEQNLNHDAMYWYRQDPGQGLRLIYYSQIVNDFQKGDIAEGYSVSREKKESFPLTVTSAQKNPTAFYLCASSIGSNTGELFFGEGSRLTVL.

The CDR3 bases are TGTGCCAGCAGACCTGCCCAGGGGGGTAATTCACCCCTCCACTTT. Protein sequence: CASRPAQGGNSPLHF. V and J are TRBV6-5 and TRBJ1-6, with 7 bases identical to TRBD1. The CDR3 contains 15 residues. From germline, CDR1 is MNHEY and CDR2 SVGAGI. The J segment lost 6 bases and the V segment lost 6 bases, leaving 8 bases of the junction unmatched.

This clone was observed a few times. The chain couples TRBV19 to TRBJ2-1; TRBD1 matches 11 bases. The CDR3 runs to 15 residues. After removal of 4 bases from V and 4 bases from J, the junction contained 3 bases not matched to a gene. CDR1 is LNHDA, CDR2 SQIVND, per germline (reference sequence). The CDR3: CASSKGQGGYNEQFF. CDR3 DNA: TGTGCCAGTAGTAAGGGACAGGGGGGATACAATGAGCAGTTCTTC.

The chain recombines TRBV5-4 with TRBJ2-2, with TRBD1 identical over 8 bases. V shed 4 bases, J shed 2 bases, and the junction held 7 bases outside the gene matches. The CDR3 length is 16 residues. Germline CDR1 SGHNT, CDR2 YYREEE (reference sequence). CDR3 protein: CASSDQGQGNTGELFF. The DNA for the CDR3 is TGTGCCAGCAGCGATCAAGGACAGGGAAACACCGGGGAGCTGTTTTTT. The full variable domain, rest sourced from reference TRBV5-4 and TRBJ2-2, is ETGVTQSPTHLIKTRGQQVTLRCSSQSGHNTVSWYQQALGQGPQFIFQYYREEENGRGNFPPRFSGLQFPNYSSELNVNALELDDSALYLCASSDQGQGNTGELFFGEGSRLTVL.

The rearrangement uses TRBV19 and TRBJ2-5, with D perhaps matching TRBD1 or TRBD2 (5 bases each). This CDR3 is built from 15 residues. Between the trimmed V and J ends, which lost 8 bases and 2 bases, there was a span of 18 bases. The V gene's germline CDR1 is LNHDA and CDR2 SQIVND (reference sequence). The CDR3 here is CASGPGRNIQETQYF. CDR3 bases: TGTGCCAGTGGCCCGGGACGGAATATTCAAGAGACCCAGTACTTC.

The V gene is TRBV6-1, the J gene TRBJ2-7; D might be TRBD1 or TRBD2, each matching 5 bases. The CDR3 is made up of 15 amino acids. The V end was cut by 0 bases, the J end by 3 bases, with 12 bases between. Germline loops: CDR1 MNHNS, CDR2 SASEGT. The DNA for the CDR3 is TGTGCCAGCAGTGAAGCGGGGACGGTGAACTACGAGCAGTACGTC. Translated, it gives CASSEAGTVNYEQYV.

This chain joins TRBV5-5 and TRBJ2-3; the match to TRBD1 covers 8 bases. The CDR3 covers 20 residues. Losses at the gene ends were 3 bases for V and 0 bases for J; bases not matched to a gene: 18. The germline CDR1 and CDR2 sequences are SGHKS and YYEKEE (reference sequence). CDR3: CASSSPQGVKSKTSTDTQYF. The CDR3 DNA reads as TGTGCCAGCAGCTCACCACAGGGGGTCAAATCAAAGACTAGCACAGATACGCAGTATTTT.

The chain joins TRBV5-8 to TRBJ2-2; 8 positions agree with TRBD2. Unmatched junction bases numbered 2, after V lost 1 base and J lost 0 bases. This CDR3 spans 16 amino acids. In germline, CDR1 is SGHTS, CDR2 YDEGEE. CDR3 residues: CASSLRGGANTGELFF. DNA of the CDR3: TGTGCCAGCAGCTTGCGGGGGGGCGCGAACACCGGGGAGCTGTTTTTT.

In nucleotides, the CDR3 is TGTGCCAGCAGCCACAGCGGGATCCGTTCGAACACCGGGGAGCTGTTTTTT. Its translation is CASSHSGIRSNTGELFF. The V gene is TRBV3-1 (or the pseudogene TRBV3-2), the J gene TRBJ2-2, with 7 bases lining up with TRBD2. Germline V CDR1 and CDR2: LGHDT, YNNKEL (reference sequence). CDR3 length: 17 residues. With 3 bases clipped from V and 0 bases from J, the junction kept 7 bases outside the gene matches.

Only one count was recorded for this clone. The chain employs TRBV2 and TRBJ1-1; 8 bases map to TRBD1. Trimming at V came to 7 bases and at J to 0 bases, leaving 7 bases not matched to a gene. This CDR3 has 15 residues. From germline, CDR1 is SNHLY and CDR2 FYNNEI. CDR3 DNA: TGTGCCAGCATACGGACAGGGATGATGAACACTGAAGCTTTCTTT. Amino acid sequence: CASIRTGMMNTEAFF.

The chain has TRBV29-1 and TRBJ1-3; D perhaps matches TRBD1 (5 bases). The CDR3 is 12 amino acids. In germline, CDR1 is SQVTM, CDR2 ANQGSEA. Trimming took 7 bases from V and 0 from J, leaving 7 bases between them. For the CDR3, the DNA is TGCAGCGGACAGCTCTCTGGAAACACCATATATTTT. As protein: CSGQLSGNTIYF.

The rearrangement uses TRBV2 and TRBJ2-1, with D hard to call. Per the germline V gene, CDR1 is SNHLY and CDR2 is FYNNEI. The CDR3 has 11 amino acids. V lost 4 bases, J lost 9 bases, and 7 bases lay in between. The CDR3 is CASSVFFEQFF. Written as DNA, the CDR3 is TGTGCCAGCAGTGTTTTTTTTGAGCAGTTCTTC.

This chain links TRBV18 with TRBJ2-1, with D hard to call. The germline V gene encodes CDR1 KGHSH and CDR2 LQKENI. The CDR3 runs 15 residues. V lost 4 bases and J lost 5, with 15 bases in between. Here the CDR3 reads CASSRNPWAHNEQFF. CDR3 coding DNA: TGTGCCAGCTCACGCAACCCCTGGGCGCACAATGAGCAGTTCTTC.

The chain employs TRBV29-1 and TRBJ1-1; 9 bases agree with TRBD1. V dropped 5 bases and J dropped 10; count of bases not matched to a gene: 2. The germline V gene has CDR1 SQVTM and CDR2 ANQGSEA. There are 10 residues in the CDR3. CDR3 in amino acids: CSVRGQGAFF. CDR3 in DNA: TGCAGCGTTAGGGGACAGGGAGCTTTCTTT.

The sample holds a few counts of this clone. DNA of the CDR3: TGTGCCTGGACTGGGGGAACTAATCAGCCCCAGCATTTT. It specifies CAWTGGTNQPQHF. This chain links TRBV30 with TRBJ1-5; D is perhaps TRBD1 (5 bases). The CDR3 is 13 residues long. With 4 bases removed from V and 4 bases from J, the gap between germline ends came to 11 bases. CDR1 is GTSNPN, CDR2 SVGIG, per germline (reference sequence).